These 27 T cell receptor beta chains originate from one sample sequenced in a study of OX40 agonist ivuxolimab in advanced cancers. The library was made by the immunoSEQ multiplex PCR assay. The table was pulled from immuneACCESS by TCRdb, which kept in-frame rearrangements only. Such tables lose some clones; where checked, under half of the loss comes from unresolved V genes, and the rest has no known cause. In all, the sample holds under 100,000 clones, and roughly 90% of those were seen once. The ten most abundant clones make up around 0.16% of the sample. The specimen comprised CD4+ or CD8+ T cells sorted from blood, sampled in a trial of the OX40 agonist ivuxolimab. The receptor source for this set is an adult with an advanced solid tumor such as melanoma, head and neck, liver or kidney cancer.

This chain joins TRBV25-1 and TRBJ1-5; D gene ambiguous. Trimming removed 2 bases from V and 4 bases from J, with 6 bases in between. This CDR3 region has 13 residues. Germline V gene data show CDR1 as MGHDK and CDR2 as SYGVNS. In DNA form, the CDR3 reads TGTGCCAGCAGTGAACAGGATAATCAGCCCCAGCATTTT. Translation: CASSEQDNQPQHF.

This clone was counted once. The gene calls are TRBV19 and TRBJ1-5; D not resolved. Germline lookup yields CDR1 LNHDA and CDR2 SQIVND (reference sequence). CDR3 length: 13 residues. V was pared by 1 base and J by 7 bases, with 8 bases between. CDR3 region: CASSIASGQPQHF. The CDR3 DNA follows: TGTGCCAGTAGTATAGCCAGCGGGCAGCCCCAGCATTTT.

This chain uses TRBV5-1 with TRBJ2-2; 11 bases agree with TRBD2. The V and J ends lost 4 bases and 4 bases, in that order; junction bases with no gene match: 9. The CDR3 contains 17 residues. Germline V gives CDR1 SGHRS, CDR2 YFSETQ. The CDR3 region is CASSPPSGGFLTGELFF. The CDR3 DNA is TGCGCCAGCAGCCCCCCTAGCGGGGGGTTTCTCACCGGGGAGCTGTTTTTT.

This clone was recorded a few times. V gene TRBV5-1 combines with J gene TRBJ1-3, with D uncertain. Germline CDR1 and CDR2: SGHRS and YFSETQ. The germline V and J ends were trimmed by 4 bases and 0 bases, with 11 bases remaining between them. This CDR3 spans 15 amino acids. CDR3: CASSILGSSGNTIYF. CDR3 sequence (DNA): TGCGCCAGCAGCATACTGGGGAGCTCTGGAAACACCATATATTTT.

This clone was counted a few times. This chain connects TRBV9 to TRBJ2-3; 15 positions match TRBD2. Germline CDR1 is SGDLS and CDR2 is YYNGEE. V was pared by 4 bases and J by 14 bases, with 11 bases of the junction left unmatched. The CDR3 has 15 amino acids. The CDR3 loop reads CASSRDPGLAGGRYF. In DNA, the CDR3 is TGTGCCAGCAGCCGCGACCCGGGACTAGCGGGAGGCCGGTATTTT.

The V call is TRBV29-1, the J call TRBJ1-1; D is unresolved. The V gene lost 7 bases and the J gene lost 10 bases, with 22 bases spanning the gap. CDR3 length: 13 residues. Germline CDR1 reads SQVTM; CDR2 reads ANQGSEA. The CDR3: CSGILAGGYGAFF. DNA for the CDR3: TGCAGCGGTATCCTCGCGGGAGGGTATGGAGCTTTCTTT.

The V gene is TRBV25-1, the J gene TRBJ2-7, with TRBD2 as a possible D gene (5 bases). CDR1 MGHDK and CDR2 SYGVNS come from the germline V gene. Trimming took 4 bases from V and 0 from J, leaving 16 bases between them. The CDR3 is made up of 16 amino acids. CDR3 sequence (DNA): TGTGCCAGCAGTGCAGATAGAGGGTACAGCTCCTACGAGCAGTACTTC. It translates to CASSADRGYSSYEQYF.

The chain couples TRBV10-1 to TRBJ2-1, with D perhaps given as TRBD1 or TRBD2 (6 bases each). Between the trimmed V and J ends, which lost 5 bases and 3 bases, there was a span of 17 bases. CDR1 is WNHNN and CDR2 is SYGVQD in the germline V gene (reference sequence). The length of the CDR3 is 16 residues. The CDR3 DNA follows: TGCGCCAGCAGTTATAACAGGGACTCTCGCTACAATGAGCAGTTCTTC. As protein: CASSYNRDSRYNEQFF.

V is TRBV9 and J is TRBJ2-2; no definite D call. This CDR3 contains 13 residues. Germline CDR1 reads SGDLS; CDR2 reads YYNGEE. Deletions cut 0 bases from V and 3 bases from J, with 3 bases between. The chain's CDR3 is CASSVGDTGELFF. CDR3 nucleotides: TGTGCCAGCAGCGTAGGTGACACCGGGGAGCTGTTTTTT.

The chain recombines TRBV9 with TRBJ1-5, with D unresolved. This CDR3 is 15 amino acids long. From germline, CDR1 is SGDLS and CDR2 YYNGEE. V lost 2 bases and J lost 3, with 12 bases in between. In DNA, the CDR3 is TGTGCCAGCAGCGTGAGCGCAGGCAACAATCAGCCCCAGCATTTT. Protein: CASSVSAGNNQPQHF.

V is TRBV5-1 and J is TRBJ2-5; D perhaps matches TRBD2 (6 bases). Trimming removed 4 bases from V and 6 bases from J, with 16 bases in between. CDR1 and CDR2 from the germline V gene are SGHRS and YFSETQ. The CDR3 length is 14 residues. For the CDR3, the DNA is TGCGCCAGCAGCATTGGGACTTCCCTCCAGACCCAGTACTTC. Encoded protein: CASSIGTSLQTQYF.

This clone was recorded once. DNA for the CDR3: TGTGCCAGCAGCGACCTAGCGGGGACTTACAATGAGCAGTTCTTC. This encodes CASSDLAGTYNEQFF. This chain uses TRBV7-2 with TRBJ2-1; TRBD2 aligns across 9 bases. J gave up 4 bases and V 5 bases, and 6 bases lay outside the gene matches. Germline CDR1 and CDR2: SGHTA and FQGNSA. There are 15 residues in the CDR3.

This chain connects TRBV5-8 to TRBJ2-7; tentatively, D is TRBD2 (6 bases). The CDR3 sequence is 16 residues long. CDR1 SGHTS and CDR2 YDEGEE come from the germline V gene. V lost 6 bases and J 3 bases, leaving 22 bases between the germline ends. CDR3: CASTNGKVSGLYEQYF. As DNA, the CDR3 is TGTGCCAGCACCAATGGAAAGGTGAGCGGGCTCTACGAGCAGTACTTC.

V gene TRBV15 combines with J gene TRBJ1-5, with 8 bases matching TRBD1. Per germline, CDR1 LNHNV and CDR2 YYDKDF (reference sequence). CDR3 length: 14 residues. J lost 3 bases, V lost 8 bases, and 6 bases had no gene match. Written as DNA, the CDR3 is TGTGCCACCGGTCGCAGGGGGCTCAATCAGCCCCAGCATTTT. Residues: CATGRRGLNQPQHF.

In DNA form, the CDR3 reads TGTGCAAGTCGCTTAGGATTGGACAGGGTAGGAGGCTACACCTTC. Its translation: CASRLGLDRVGGYTF. This chain uses TRBV12-2 with TRBJ1-2; the table's TRBD1 call for D was not verified on the DNA. TRBV12-2 is a pseudogene locus. The CDR3 covers 15 residues.

This clone was seen just once. The rearrangement uses TRBV5-1 and TRBJ2-2; 8 bases map to TRBD2. Germline CDR1 and CDR2: SGHRS and YFSETQ. J lost 6 bases, V lost 5 bases, and 9 bases had no gene match. CDR3 length: 15 amino acids. The CDR3 nucleotides are TGCGCCAGCAGGGGAGCGGGGGTGTCATCCGGGGAGCTGTTTTTT. It is translated as CASRGAGVSSGELFF.

The chain recombines TRBV4-2 with TRBJ1-2; D remains unclear. From germline, CDR1 is LGHNA and CDR2 YNFKEQ. The CDR3 length is 13 residues. The ends were cut back, 0 bases at V and 7 bases at J, with 9 bases in the middle. The CDR3, as DNA: TGTGCCAGCAGCCAAGATCTGAATGGTGGCTACACCTTC. This translates into CASSQDLNGGYTF.

The chain joins TRBV7-6 to TRBJ2-7; a weak D match, TRBD2 (6 bases). Germline values: CDR1 SGHVS, CDR2 FNYEAQ. V lost 5 bases and J 5 bases, leaving 7 bases between the germline ends. This CDR3 has 11 amino acids. CDR3 residues: CASSQRDEQYF. CDR3 coding DNA: TGTGCCAGCAGCCAGCGGGACGAGCAGTACTTC.

Regarding this clone: Other DNA sequences in this sample translate to the same CDR3. V and J are TRBV7-9 and TRBJ1-5; D not certain. This CDR3 is built from 15 residues. Germline V gives CDR1 SEHNR, CDR2 FQNEAQ (reference sequence). V lost 3 bases, J lost 4 bases, and 13 bases lay in between. CDR3 region: CASSLGGAANQPQHF. The CDR3 nucleotides are TGTGCCAGCAGCTTGGGTGGCGCGGCAAATCAGCCCCAGCATTTT.

As concerns this clone: This specimen includes other DNA sequences encoding the same CDR3. V usage is TRBV19 and J usage is TRBJ2-3; D remains ambiguous. The CDR3 length is 11 residues. V gave up 1 base and J gave up 6 bases, with 2 bases separating them. CDR1 is LNHDA, CDR2 SQIVND, per germline (reference sequence). Here the CDR3 DNA reads TGTGCCAGTAGTATAGGGGATACGCAGTATTTT. Translated, it gives CASSIGDTQYF.

This chain joins TRBV10-1 and TRBJ1-6, with no clear D. The germline V gene has CDR1 WNHNN and CDR2 SYGVQD (reference sequence). Trimming cost V 2 bases and J 7 bases, with 6 bases left between them. The CDR3 runs to 13 residues. The CDR3 protein is CASSELENSPLHF. CDR3 coding DNA: TGCGCCAGCAGTGAGCTGGAGAATTCACCCCTCCACTTT.

This chain joins TRBV23-1 and TRBJ2-1; D perhaps matches TRBD2 (5 bases). TRBV23-1 is placed among ORFs of uncertain function. V lost 2 bases, J lost 9 bases, and 11 bases lay in between. The CDR3 length is 13 residues. This CDR3 is CASSQTRSSEQFF. Here the CDR3 DNA reads TGCGCCAGCAGTCAAACTAGGAGTAGTGAGCAGTTCTTC.

This clone occurred once. The genes are TRBV7-6 and TRBJ2-3, with 11 nucleotides matching TRBD2. Germline assignment: CDR1 SGHVS and CDR2 FNYEAQ. This CDR3 region has 17 residues. V was clipped by 5 bases and J by 2 bases; unmatched bases: 9. Here the CDR3 DNA reads TGTGCCAGCAGCCGTCTTAGACTAGCGGGGAACACAGATACGCAGTATTTT. Translating gives CASSRLRLAGNTDTQYF.

V is TRBV7-2 and J is TRBJ2-7; TRBD1 might be the D (6 bases). The CDR3 runs to 13 residues. Germline V CDR1 and CDR2: SGHTA, FQGNSA. Trimming pared 5 bases from V and 6 bases from J, leaving 14 bases between. CDR3 amino acids: CASSANRVGEQYF. CDR3 nucleotides: TGTGCCAGCAGCGCTAACAGGGTAGGCGAGCAGTACTTC. Looking up the rest from reference TRBV7-2 and TRBJ2-7 gives the full variable domain: GAGVSQSPSNKVTEKGKDVELRCDPISGHTALYWYRQSLGQGLEFLIYFQGNSAPDKSGLPSDRFSAERTGGSVSTLTIQRTQQEDSAVYLCASSANRVGEQYFGPGTRLTVT.

The chain carries TRBV7-3 and TRBJ2-1, with D tentatively TRBD2 (6 bases). Germline values: CDR1 SGHTA, CDR2 FQGTGA. The CDR3 has 15 residues. The ends were cut back, 5 bases at V and 2 bases at J, with 13 bases in the middle. The CDR3, as DNA: TGTGCCAGCAGCCCCCGTTGGGGGGCCTACAATGAGCAGTTCTTC. Protein product: CASSPRWGAYNEQFF.

Written as DNA, the CDR3 is TGTGCCAGCAGCACGACAGTTGAGGATGGCTACACCTTC. Protein sequence: CASSTTVEDGYTF. This sequence joins TRBV5-4 and TRBJ1-2; TRBD1 might be the D (5 bases). Trimming removed 4 bases from V and 6 bases from J, with 13 bases in between. Germline V gives CDR1 SGHNT, CDR2 YYREEE (reference sequence). The CDR3 sequence is 13 residues long.

The chain couples TRBV29-1 to TRBJ1-1; TRBD1 is a possible D gene (5 bases). Germline CDR1 and CDR2: SQVTM and ANQGSEA. The V end was cut by 5 bases, the J end by 0 bases, with 10 bases between. This CDR3 comprises 13 residues. The CDR3 spells CSVSPGLNTEAFF. CDR3 in DNA: TGCAGCGTTTCCCCGGGACTGAACACTGAAGCTTTCTTT.